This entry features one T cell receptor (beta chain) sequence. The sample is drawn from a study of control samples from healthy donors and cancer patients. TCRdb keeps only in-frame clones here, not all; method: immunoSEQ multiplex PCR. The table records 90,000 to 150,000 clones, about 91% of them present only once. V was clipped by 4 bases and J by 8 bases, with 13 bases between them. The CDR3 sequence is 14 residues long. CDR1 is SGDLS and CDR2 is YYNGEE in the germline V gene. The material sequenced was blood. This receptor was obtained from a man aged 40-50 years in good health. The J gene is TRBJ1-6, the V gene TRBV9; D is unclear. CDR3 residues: CASSTGLKHSPLHF. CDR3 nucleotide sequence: TGTGCCAGCAGCACGGGCCTAAAACATTCACCCCTCCACTTT.